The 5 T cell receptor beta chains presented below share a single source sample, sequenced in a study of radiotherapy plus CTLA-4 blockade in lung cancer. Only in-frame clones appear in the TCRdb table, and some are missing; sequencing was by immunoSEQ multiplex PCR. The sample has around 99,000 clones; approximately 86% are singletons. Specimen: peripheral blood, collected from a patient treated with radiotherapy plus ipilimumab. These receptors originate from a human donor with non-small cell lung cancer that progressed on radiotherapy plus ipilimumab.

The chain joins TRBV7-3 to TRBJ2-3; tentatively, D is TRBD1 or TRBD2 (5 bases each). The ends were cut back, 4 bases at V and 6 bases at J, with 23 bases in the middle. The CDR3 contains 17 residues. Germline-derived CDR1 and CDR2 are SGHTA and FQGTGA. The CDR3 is CASSSPLTPGGRDTQYF. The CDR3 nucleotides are TGTGCCAGCAGCTCCCCCCTTACCCCTGGGGGTCGCGATACGCAGTATTTT.

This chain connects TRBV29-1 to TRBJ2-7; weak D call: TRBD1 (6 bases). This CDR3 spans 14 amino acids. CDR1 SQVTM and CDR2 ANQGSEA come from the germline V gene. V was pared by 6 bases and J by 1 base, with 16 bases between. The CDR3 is CSVGAGTASYEQYF. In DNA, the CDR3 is TGCAGCGTGGGGGCCGGGACGGCTTCCTACGAGCAGTACTTC.

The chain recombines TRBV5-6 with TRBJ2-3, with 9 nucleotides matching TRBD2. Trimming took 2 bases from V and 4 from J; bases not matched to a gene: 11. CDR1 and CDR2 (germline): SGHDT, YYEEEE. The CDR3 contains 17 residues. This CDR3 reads CASSFYGTSWAADTQYF. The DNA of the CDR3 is TGTGCCAGCAGCTTTTATGGGACTAGCTGGGCAGCAGATACGCAGTATTTT.

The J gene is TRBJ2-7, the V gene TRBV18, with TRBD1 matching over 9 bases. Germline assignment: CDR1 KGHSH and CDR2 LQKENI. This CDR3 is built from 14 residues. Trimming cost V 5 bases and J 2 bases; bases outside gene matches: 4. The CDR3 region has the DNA TGTGCCAGCTCAACTGGACAGGGGACCTACGAGCAGTACTTC. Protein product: CASSTGQGTYEQYF.

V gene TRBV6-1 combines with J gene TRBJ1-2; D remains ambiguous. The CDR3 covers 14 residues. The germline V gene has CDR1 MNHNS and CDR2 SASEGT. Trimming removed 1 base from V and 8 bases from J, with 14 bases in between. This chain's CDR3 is CASSEDPGIGGYTF. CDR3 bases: TGTGCCAGCAGTGAAGATCCCGGGATAGGCGGCTACACCTTC.